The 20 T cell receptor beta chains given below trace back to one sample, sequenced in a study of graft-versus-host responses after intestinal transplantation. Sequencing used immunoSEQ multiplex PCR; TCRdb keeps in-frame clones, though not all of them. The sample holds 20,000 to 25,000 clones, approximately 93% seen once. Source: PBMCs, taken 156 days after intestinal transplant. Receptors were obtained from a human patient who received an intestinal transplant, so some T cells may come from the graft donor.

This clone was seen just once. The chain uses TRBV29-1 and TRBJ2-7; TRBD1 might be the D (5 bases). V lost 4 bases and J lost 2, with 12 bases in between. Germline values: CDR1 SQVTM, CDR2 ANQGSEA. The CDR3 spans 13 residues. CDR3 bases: TGCAGCGTTGTGGCCAGGGTGACCTACGAGCAGTACTTC. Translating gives CSVVARVTYEQYF.

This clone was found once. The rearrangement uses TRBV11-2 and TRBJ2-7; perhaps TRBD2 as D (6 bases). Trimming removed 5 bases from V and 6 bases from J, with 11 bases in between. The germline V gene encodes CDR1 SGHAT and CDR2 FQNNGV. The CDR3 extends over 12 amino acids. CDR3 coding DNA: TGTGCCAGCAGCCCGGGACTTGTCGAGCAGTACTTC. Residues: CASSPGLVEQYF. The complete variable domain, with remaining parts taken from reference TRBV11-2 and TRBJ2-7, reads EAGVAQSPRYKIIEKRQSVAFWCNPISGHATLYWYQQILGQGPKLLIQFQNNGVVDDSQLPKDRFSAERLKGVDSTLKIQPAKLEDSAVYLCASSPGLVEQYFGPGTRLTVT.

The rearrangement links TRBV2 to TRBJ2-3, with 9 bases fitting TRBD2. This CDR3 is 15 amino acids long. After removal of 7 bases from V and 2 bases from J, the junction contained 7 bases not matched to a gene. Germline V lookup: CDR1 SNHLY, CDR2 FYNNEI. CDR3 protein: CASTVLAGPTDTQYF. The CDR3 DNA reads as TGTGCCAGCACGGTTCTAGCGGGGCCCACAGATACGCAGTATTTT.

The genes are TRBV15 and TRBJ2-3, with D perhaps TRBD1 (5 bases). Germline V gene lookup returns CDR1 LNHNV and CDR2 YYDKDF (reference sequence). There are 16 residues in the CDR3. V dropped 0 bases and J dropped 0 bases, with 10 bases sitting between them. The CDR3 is CATSREKTVSTDTQYF. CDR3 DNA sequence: TGTGCCACCAGCAGAGAAAAGACAGTTAGCACAGATACGCAGTATTTT.

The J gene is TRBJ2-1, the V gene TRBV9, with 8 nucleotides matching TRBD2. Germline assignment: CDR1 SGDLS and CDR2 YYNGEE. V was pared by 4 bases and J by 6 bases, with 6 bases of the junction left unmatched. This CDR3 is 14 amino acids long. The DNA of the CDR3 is TGTGCCAGCAGCACCCGAGCGGGAGTCAATGAGCAGTTCTTC. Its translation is CASSTRAGVNEQFF.

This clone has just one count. The CDR3 coding sequence is TGTGCCAGCAGCTTAGCCCCCGGACAGCAGATTTCACCCCTCCACTTT. Its protein product is CASSLAPGQQISPLHF. The gene calls are TRBV13 and TRBJ1-6, with a tentative D call TRBD1 (6 bases). The CDR3 extends over 16 amino acids. With 1 base removed from V and 9 bases from J, the gap between germline ends came to 16 bases. Germline CDR1 reads PRHDT; CDR2 reads FYEKMQ (reference sequence).

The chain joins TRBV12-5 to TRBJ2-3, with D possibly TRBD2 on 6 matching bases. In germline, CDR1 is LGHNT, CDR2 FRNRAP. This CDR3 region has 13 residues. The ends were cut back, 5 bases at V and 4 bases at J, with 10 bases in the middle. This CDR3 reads CASGRREADTQYF. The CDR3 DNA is TGTGCTAGTGGTCGGAGGGAGGCAGATACGCAGTATTTT.

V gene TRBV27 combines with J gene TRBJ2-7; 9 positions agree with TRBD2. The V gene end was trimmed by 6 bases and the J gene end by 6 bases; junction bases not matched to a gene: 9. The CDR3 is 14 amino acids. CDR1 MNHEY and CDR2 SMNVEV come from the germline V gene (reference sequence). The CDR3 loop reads CASRVAGVVSEQYF. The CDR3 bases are TGTGCCAGCAGAGTAGCGGGAGTGGTAAGCGAGCAGTACTTC.

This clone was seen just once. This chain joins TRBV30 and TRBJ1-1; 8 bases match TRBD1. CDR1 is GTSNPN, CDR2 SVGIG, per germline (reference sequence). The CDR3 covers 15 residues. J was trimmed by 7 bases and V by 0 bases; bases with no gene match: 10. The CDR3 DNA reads TGTGCCTGGAGTGTACTTCGGACAGGGTTAAGTGAAGCTTTCTTT. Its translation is CAWSVLRTGLSEAFF.

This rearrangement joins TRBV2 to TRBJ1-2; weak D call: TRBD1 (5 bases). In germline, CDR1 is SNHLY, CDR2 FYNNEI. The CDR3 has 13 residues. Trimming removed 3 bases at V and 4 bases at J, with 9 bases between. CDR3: CASSDWQGYGYTF. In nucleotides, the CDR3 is TGTGCCAGCAGTGACTGGCAGGGCTATGGCTACACCTTC.

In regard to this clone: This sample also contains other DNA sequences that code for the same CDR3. The CDR3 region is CASSLSANTEAFF. The CDR3 DNA reads as TGTGCCAGCAGTTTATCAGCGAACACTGAAGCTTTCTTT. V gene TRBV27 combines with J gene TRBJ1-1; D remains unclear. Trimming stripped 0 bases from V and 1 base from J, with 3 bases between. Germline values: CDR1 MNHEY, CDR2 SMNVEV (reference sequence). This CDR3 is 13 amino acids long.

The CDR3 region has the DNA TGTGCCAGCAGTGTGGGACAGGCGGGCACTGAAGCTTTCTTT. It encodes CASSVGQAGTEAFF. The V call is TRBV6-1, the J call TRBJ1-1; 8 nucleotides agree with TRBD1. The CDR3 length is 14 residues. V shed 4 bases, J shed 4 bases, and the junction held 5 bases outside the gene matches. The germline V gene encodes CDR1 MNHNS and CDR2 SASEGT.

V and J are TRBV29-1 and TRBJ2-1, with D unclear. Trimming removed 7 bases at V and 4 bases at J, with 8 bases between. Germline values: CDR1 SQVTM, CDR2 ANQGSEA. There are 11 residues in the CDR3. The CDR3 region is CSGRLYNEQFF. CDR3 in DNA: TGCAGCGGGCGATTATACAATGAGCAGTTCTTC.

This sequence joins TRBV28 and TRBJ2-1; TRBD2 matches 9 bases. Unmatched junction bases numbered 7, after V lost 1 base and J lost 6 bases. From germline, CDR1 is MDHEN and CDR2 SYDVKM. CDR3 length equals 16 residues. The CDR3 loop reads CASSLFGLAGFNEQFF. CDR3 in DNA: TGTGCCAGCAGTTTATTTGGGCTAGCGGGATTCAATGAGCAGTTCTTC.

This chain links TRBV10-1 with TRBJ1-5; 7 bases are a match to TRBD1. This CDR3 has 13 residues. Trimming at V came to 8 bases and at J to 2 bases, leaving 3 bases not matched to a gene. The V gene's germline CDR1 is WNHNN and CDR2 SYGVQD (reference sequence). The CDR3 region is CASGGQGNQPQHF. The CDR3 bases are TGCGCCAGCGGAGGACAGGGCAATCAGCCCCAGCATTTT.

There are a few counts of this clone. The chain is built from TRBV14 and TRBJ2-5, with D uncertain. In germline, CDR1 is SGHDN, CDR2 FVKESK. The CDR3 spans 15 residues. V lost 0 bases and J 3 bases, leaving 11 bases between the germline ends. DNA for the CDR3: TGTGCCAGCAGCCAAGAGTTACGGAATAAAGAGACCCAGTACTTC. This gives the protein CASSQELRNKETQYF.

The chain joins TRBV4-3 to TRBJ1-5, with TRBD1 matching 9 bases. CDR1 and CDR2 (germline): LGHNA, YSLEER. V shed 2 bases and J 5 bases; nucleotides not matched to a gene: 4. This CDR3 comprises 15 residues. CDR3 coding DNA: TGCGCCAGCAGCCAACAAACAGGGGGCGATCAGCCCCAGCATTTT. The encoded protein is CASSQQTGGDQPQHF.

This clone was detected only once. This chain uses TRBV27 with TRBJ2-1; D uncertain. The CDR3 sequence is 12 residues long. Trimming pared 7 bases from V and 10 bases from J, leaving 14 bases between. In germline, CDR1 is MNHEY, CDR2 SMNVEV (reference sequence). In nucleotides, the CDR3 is TGTGCCAGCAATTCGGCCCAATGGGAGCAGTTCTTC. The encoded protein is CASNSAQWEQFF.

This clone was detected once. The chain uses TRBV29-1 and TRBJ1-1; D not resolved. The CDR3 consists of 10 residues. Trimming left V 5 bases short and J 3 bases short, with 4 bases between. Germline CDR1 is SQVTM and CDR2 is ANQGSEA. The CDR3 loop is CSVRDTEAFF. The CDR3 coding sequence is TGCAGCGTTCGGGACACTGAAGCTTTCTTT.

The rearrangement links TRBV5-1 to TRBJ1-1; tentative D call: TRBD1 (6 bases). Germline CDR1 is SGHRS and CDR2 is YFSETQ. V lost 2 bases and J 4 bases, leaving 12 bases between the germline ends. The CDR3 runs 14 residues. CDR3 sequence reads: CASSLKRGLTEAFF. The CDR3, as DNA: TGCGCCAGCAGCTTAAAACGGGGGCTCACTGAAGCTTTCTTT.